This T cell receptor (beta chain) was identified during a study of blood T cell repertoires in COVID-19. The overall study: Samples taken during acute and convalescent COVID-19 were collected in the United States, Italy and Spain. PBMCs, B-cell-depleted T cells, or T cells provided the cDNA or gDNA that made up the material.

Losses at the gene ends were 4 bases for V and 0 bases for J; bases not matched to a gene: 4. The CDR3 totals 15 residues. Per germline, CDR1 SGHRS and CDR2 YFSETQ. The authors' processing: Reference gene primer amplification in the assay estimated nucleated cell counts. This table comes from immunoSEQ multiplex PCR, and its TCRdb copy is limited to in-frame clones, with some not included. V, J and clone size are taken as reported in that table, and D and trimming were inferred from the DNA itself. In the table there are roughly 36,000 clones, about 90% of which are singletons. Sequenced material: peripheral blood. The V and J genes are TRBV5-1 and TRBJ2-3; 8 nucleotides match TRBD1. The sequence came from a man aged 50 to 59 with active or convalescent COVID-19. The DNA of the CDR3 is TGCGCCAGCAGCCCGGGACAGGCTAGCACAGATACGCAGTATTTT. This sequence encodes CASSPGQASTDTQYF.